This TCR beta chain was obtained from a study of T cells in Graves' hyperthyroidism and ophthalmopathy. Study-level findings and limits: Among thyroid clonotypes expanded above 0.001, most also appeared in blood.

This clonotype has a count of ten or more. What it binds is unknown. V dropped 1 base and J dropped 8 bases, with 9 bases sitting between them. Germline V CDR1 and CDR2: SGHVS, FQNEAQ. The CDR3 sequence is 13 residues long. Amplified regions were TCR beta CDR3 sequences from RNA transcripts. A set of HTBI primers served as the primers for a first-round RT-PCR of the TCR CDR3. Using its own MiXCR run on the multiplex PCR reads, TCRdb lists one record per CDR3 protein. Counted here are about 690,000 distinct CDR3 sequences, 17% occurring once; the ten biggest clones make up less than 20%. What was sequenced was blood. V is TRBV7-8 and J is TRBJ2-1; a possible D gene is TRBD2 (5 bases). The source of this sequence is a man aged 50-59 years with Graves' hyperthyroidism. The CDR3 protein is CASSLGGKDEQFF. The CDR3 DNA reads as TGTGCCAGCAGCTTAGGAGGGAAGGATGAGCAGTTCTTC.